This TCR beta chain was sequenced during a study of cytomegalovirus exposure and HLA in healthy donors. About this clone: Its cognate antigen is unknown.

Findings and limits, study-wide: High specificity and sensitivity for cytomegalovirus status were reported for the classifier. The study designated about 160 TCR beta chains cytomegalovirus-associated.

Profiling relied on immunoSEQ multiplex PCR, and the TCRdb table lists in-frame clones only, not all of them. The data contain over 70,000 clones, about 95% of them singletons. V was clipped by 3 bases and J by 5 bases; unmatched bases: 9. The CDR3 extends over 15 amino acids. Germline CDR1 is MGHRA and CDR2 is YSYEKL. The chain is built from TRBV4-1 and TRBJ1-2; 7 positions agree with TRBD1. This TCR was recovered from a young woman in good health and CMV-seronegative. The sample taken for sequencing was PBMCs. CDR3 amino acids: CASSQNSGTEYGYTF. The CDR3 DNA sequence: TGCGCCAGCAGCCAGAATTCCGGGACAGAGTATGGCTACACCTTC.